This TCR beta chain was observed in a study of shared clonotypes between healthy human individuals. Study context: The donors, two women and three men, were aged 18 to 49.

In the naive CD8 group, cells lacked CD45RO and were positively selected for CCR7, so terminally differentiated effector memory CD45RA+ cells were left out. As for this clone: Its antigen is unidentified.

For every subset, genomic DNA was evenly distributed across several immunoSEQ plates. In the authors' workflow: Junction-only sequences without quality scores were provided by ImmunoSEQ, so filtering was different. Assay: immunoSEQ multiplex PCR; the TCRdb copy retains only in-frame clones and omits some. From that table come the V and J calls and clone size; the DNA was used to work out D and trimming. The table includes about 2.1 million clones, approximately 94% detected once. Study results and limitations: Clonotypes not shared had lower generation probabilities than those common to all four donors.

Sequencing was done on a sample of naive CD8+ T cells from PBMCs. The sequence was obtained from a man aged 18 to 35 in good health. Some clones in this sample may be carry-over from other donors' samples.

The CDR3 sequence: CASSVGVGAGDENIQYF. DNA of the CDR3: TGTGCCAGCAGCGTAGGGGTCGGAGCGGGAGACGAAAACATTCAGTACTTC. This rearrangement joins TRBV9 to TRBJ2-4; TRBD2 aligns across 8 bases. Germline V gives CDR1 SGDLS, CDR2 YYNGEE. V shed 0 bases, J shed 5 bases, and the junction held 10 bases outside the gene matches. The CDR3 has 17 residues.